This T cell receptor (beta chain) was sequenced in a study of monozygotic twins with inflammatory bowel disease (dated by TCRdb to between 2019 and 2020). For the wider study: A total of some 30 monozygotic twin pairs were included in the full study, comprising nine German pairs (four IBD-concordant, five IBD-discordant) and 19 IBD-discordant Danish pairs. The search for disease-associated traits relied mainly on comparing, within discordant pairs, IBD patients with their genetically identical healthy co-twins. Each individual had, on average, about 151 000 unique TCRalpha sequences and 181 000 unique TCRbeta sequences available for analysis.

Taken from the germline V gene (reference sequence), the CDR1 and CDR2 loops are SGHKS and YYEKEE. Including cysteine and phenylalanine, the CDR3 has 15 amino acids. The DNA is unrecorded. Library method: 5' RACE. Each TCR library was prepared from about 3,300 ng of total RNA. cDNA was synthesized with SMARTScribe reverse transcriptase in eight separate reactions per sample. Unique molecular identifiers containing a 6-nucleotide sample barcode were introduced through template switching during cDNA synthesis. TCRalpha and TCRbeta cDNA was amplified in two nested PCRs of about 17 and 10 cycles, and bead purification was carried out after each PCR. Before amplification, the cDNA was treated with uracil DNA-glycosylase and purified using the QIAquick PCR purification kit. The second PCR was the step at which Illumina TruSeq-compatible adapters and sample-specific barcodes were added. TapeStation and Qubit were used to check library quality and concentration, and 5 to 5.5 ng of each library was pooled. The pooled libraries were sequenced with 2 x 100 bp reads and custom sequencing primers on an Illumina HiSeq2500 single-index Rapid Run. As for the original processing: MiGEC version 1.2.6 was used for UMI-based consensus assembly to correct PCR and sequencing errors. MiXCR version 2.1.1 was used for V(D)J alignment, clonotype assembly and CDR3 extraction. To normalise gene usage, clonotype sharing and MAIT/NKT TCR abundance, the analysis used the top 1000, 10 000 and 20 000 clonotypes per sample. After downsampling to 27 000 UMIs, diversity was calculated as the inverse Simpson index using the vegan R package. Paired Mann-Whitney U tests on discordant twin pairs were used, with Benjamini-Hochberg multiple-testing correction. TCRdb reprocessed the sequencing reads and holds a single record per CDR3 protein sequence, with no DNA. The V and J calls follow TCRdb's processing rather than the paper's. This sample's table lists around 220,000 distinct CDR3 sequences. The ten largest clones represent around 7.7% of the sample.

For this clonotype: The antigen this receptor binds is unknown.

From each donor, a roughly 2.6 ml peripheral blood sample was collected into PAXgene tubes and stored at -80 degrees C. Total RNA was isolated from whole blood with the PAXgene blood miRNA kit on an automated QIAcube, without T cell sorting. Deep TCRalpha and TCRbeta repertoire profiling with unique molecular barcoding was performed on peripheral blood of monozygotic twin pairs concordant or discordant for inflammatory bowel disease. For every twin pair, smoking habits were documented, and each individual was categorised as a current, former or never smoker. Broader findings and caveats from the paper: Background noise and inter-individual variability may have been introduced into the repertoires by the differing immunosuppressive treatments among patients. The results gave no support for a single strong signal or clonotype linked to IBD. IBD patients had lower TCRbeta repertoire diversity, measured by the inverse Simpson index, than their healthy co-twins. Different T cell subtypes could not be distinguished in the analysis. Concordant and discordant twins showed no difference in repertoire similarity, possibly because of limited statistical power. Compared with healthy twins, IBD patients shared fewer clonotypes with other individuals, and the difference was most pronounced in patients with signs of disease activity.

The origin of this receptor is a human donor with ulcerative colitis or Crohn's disease, or a healthy co-twin of an affected twin (not recorded which). Rearrangement joined TRBV5-5 to TRBJ1-5; TCRdb proposes TRBD1, but this gene call is untestable without DNA. The sequencing sample was made of blood. CDR3 loop: CASSLVWGAGQPQHF.